The rows below give T cell receptor beta chains drawn from one sample of a study of blood T cell repertoires in COVID-19. The repertoire was sequenced with immunoSEQ multiplex PCR; TCRdb's copy has only in-frame clones and lacks some. This sample has hundreds of thousands of clones, with 90% found just once. The sample comprised PBMCs or T cells enriched from blood (not recorded which). Every receptor here comes from a young woman with acute COVID-19. The CDR3 runs from the conserved cysteine through the conserved F or W. A D gene is named only where the DNA matches it firmly. Part of the rows lack a size; the others show once, few, many or a class for expanded clones.

clone_size | j_call | v_call | d_call | cdr3_nt | cdr3_aa
once | TRBJ1-2 | TRBV14 | . | TGTGCCAGCAGTCAACAGGCCCTCTTGGGCTACACCTTC | CASSQQALLGYTF
. | TRBJ2-7 | TRBV5-1 | TRBD1 | TGCGCCAGCAGCTCGCGGACAGGACGAGAATACGAGCAGTACTTC | CASSSRTGREYEQYF
. | TRBJ1-1 | TRBV29-1 | TRBD1 | TGCAGCGTTGAAGGTACCGGGACAGGGGTGAACACTGAAGCTTTCTTT | CSVEGTGTGVNTEAFF
once | TRBJ1-1 | TRBV19 | . | TGTGCCAGTAGGCAGGGAGGGAATACTGAAGCTTTCTTT | CASRQGGNTEAFF
. | TRBJ1-5 | TRBV19 | . | TGTGCCAGTGGCGGGCCCCAGCCCCAGCATTTT | CASGGPQPQHF
. | TRBJ2-1 | TRBV11-2 | TRBD2 | TGTGCCAGCAGCGGCGGGAGGAGTGATGAGCAGTTCTTC | CASSGGRSDEQFF
. | TRBJ2-5 | TRBV28 | . | TGTGCCAGCAGCATCGCAGGGGGGCGAGGCGAGACCCAGTACTTC | CASSIAGGRGETQYF
. | TRBJ1-5 | TRBV18 | . | TGTGCCAGCTCACCAACAGAGGGTCAGCCCCAGCATTTT | CASSPTEGQPQHF
. | TRBJ2-7 | TRBV4-2 | . | TGTGCCAGCAGCCAAGATCCCCAACAGGTCGGAAGCTCCTACGAGCAGTACTTC | CASSQDPQQVGSSYEQYF
. | TRBJ2-2 | TRBV6-4 | . | TGTGCCAGCAGTGAGCGGGACACCGGGGAGCTGTTTTTT | CASSERDTGELFF
. | TRBJ2-2 | TRBV9 | TRBD2 | TGTGCCAGCAGCGTAGTAGACGGGAGGGCCCCTGCGACCGGGGAGCTGTTTTTT | CASSVVDGRAPATGELFF
. | TRBJ1-2 | TRBV7-2 | . | TGTGCCAGCAGCTTAGCACTTCTCGGGGGGCTAAGCTATGGCTACACCTTC | CASSLALLGGLSYGYTF
few | TRBJ1-1 | TRBV11-3 | . | TGTGCCAGCAGCCTTTCTCAGGGAAACACTGAAGCTTTCTTT | CASSLSQGNTEAFF
. | TRBJ2-1 | TRBV5-6 | . | TGTGCCAGCAGCTACCTATCTGAGAGGGCGGGGAATGGAGATGAGCAGTTCTTC | CASSYLSERAGNGDEQFF
. | TRBJ1-1 | TRBV29-1 | . | TGCAGCGTTGAATCAAGACGGAGAATGAACACTGAAGCTTTCTTT | CSVESRRRMNTEAFF
few | TRBJ2-7 | TRBV19 | TRBD1 | TGTGCCAGTGGGACAGGGGTAACCTACGAGCAGTACTTC | CASGTGVTYEQYF
once | TRBJ1-4 | TRBV18 | TRBD1 | TGTGCCAGCTCGCTTAATACAGGGGGCGACGAAAAACTGTTTTTT | CASSLNTGGDEKLFF
. | TRBJ2-2 | TRBV7-6 | . | TGTGCCAGCAGCTTAGTAGGGGCGAACACCGGGGAGCTGTTTTTT | CASSLVGANTGELFF
. | TRBJ1-5 | TRBV19 | . | TGTGCCAGTAGTATCTCCGGGTCGCGTCAGCCCCAGCATTTT | CASSISGSRQPQHF
. | TRBJ1-2 | TRBV28 | . | TGTGCCAGCAGTTTTCTACGGTTTGGGCCCACGGGGGGCTACACCTTC | CASSFLRFGPTGGYTF
. | TRBJ2-5 | TRBV19 | TRBD1 | TGTGCCAGTAGTATTACAGGGGGCGGGGAGACCCAGTACTTC | CASSITGGGETQYF
. | TRBJ1-4 | TRBV2 | . | TGTGCCAGCAGTGAGGGCACAGGTGAAAAACTGTTTTTT | CASSEGTGEKLFF
once | TRBJ2-6 | TRBV7-3 | . | TGTGCCAGCAGCTCAATTGGGGCCAACGTCCTGACTTTC | CASSSIGANVLTF
. | TRBJ1-2 | TRBV7-2 | . | TGTGCCAGCAACTTTCAGGGGACGTACTATGGCTACACCTTC | CASNFQGTYYGYTF
once | TRBJ2-2 | TRBV7-9 | . | TGTGCCAGCAGCTTAGCGGAGTGGAACACCGGGGAGCTGTTTTTT | CASSLAEWNTGELFF
. | TRBJ1-1 | TRBV18 | . | TGTGCCAGCTCACCACCAATAGACACTGAAGCTTTCTTT | CASSPPIDTEAFF
. | TRBJ2-2 | TRBV19 | . | TGTGCCAGCAGGGAGGTGAACACCGGGGAGCTGTTTTTT | CASREVNTGELFF
. | TRBJ1-4 | TRBV7-9 | TRBD1 | TGTGCCAGCAGCTCGTCGGACAGGGGTCATGAAAAACTGTTTTTT | CASSSSDRGHEKLFF
. | TRBJ2-7 | TRBV28 | . | TGTGCCAGCAGTTCCTCGGGACTTGGGTACCACGAGCAGTACTTC | CASSSSGLGYHEQYF
. | TRBJ1-1 | TRBV19 | . | TGTGCCAGTAGTATAACCGGGCAGGGGAAGGGTGAAGCTTTCTTT | CASSITGQGKGEAFF
. | TRBJ2-4 | TRBV7-3 | TRBD2 | TGTGCCAGCAGCTTAAACTCCCGGGGGGACATTCAGTACTTC | CASSLNSRGDIQYF
. | TRBJ1-1 | TRBV7-3 | . | TGTGCCAGCAGCCCCTATCCAGGGTGGAGCACTGAAGCTTTCTTT | CASSPYPGWSTEAFF
. | TRBJ1-2 | TRBV28 | TRBD1 | TGTGCCAGCAGTGTCACCGGGACAGGCCTCTATGGCTACACCTTC | CASSVTGTGLYGYTF
. | TRBJ1-5 | TRBV28 | TRBD1 | TGTGCCAGCCGGGACAGGGTCAGCAATCAGCCCCAGCATTTT | CASRDRVSNQPQHF
. | TRBJ1-5 | TRBV2 | TRBD1 | TGTGCCAGCAGTTTCGACAGGGACCGCAATCAGCCCCAGCATTTT | CASSFDRDRNQPQHF
. | TRBJ1-2 | TRBV28 | . | TGTGCCAGCAGCTTACCACAGGGTATCGAGGATGGCTACACCTTC | CASSLPQGIEDGYTF
. | TRBJ1-4 | TRBV7-9 | . | TGTGCCAGCAGCCCCTGGCTTTCAACTAATGAAAAACTGTTTTTT | CASSPWLSTNEKLFF
. | TRBJ2-7 | TRBV11-2 | . | TGTGCCAGCAGCCCTCGACTAGAAGAGTACGAGCAGTACTTC | CASSPRLEEYEQYF
. | TRBJ2-1 | TRBV19 | . | TGTGCCAGTACCACGACTAGTGGCTCCTACAATGAGCAGTTCTTC | CASTTTSGSYNEQFF
. | TRBJ1-2 | TRBV2 | . | TGTGCCAACCGAGGATTAGAGGTCTATGGCTACACCTTC | CANRGLEVYGYTF
. | TRBJ2-7 | TRBV3-1/TRBV3-2 | TRBD2 | TGTGCCAGCGGGGGGGTTCTCTACGAGCAGTACTTC | CASGGVLYEQYF
few | TRBJ1-2 | TRBV2 | TRBD1 | TGTGCCAGCAGTGGGGACAGGAATGGAGGCTACACCTTC | CASSGDRNGGYTF
. | TRBJ2-3 | TRBV28 | . | TGTGCCAGCAGGAGACTCTACTCCAATACGCAGTATTTT | CASRRLYSNTQYF
. | TRBJ2-7 | TRBV27 | TRBD1 | TGTGCCAGCAGTTCAAGGGGGCTATACGAGCAGTACTTC | CASSSRGLYEQYF
. | TRBJ2-7 | TRBV6-2/TRBV6-3 | . | TGTGCCAGCAGCAGAACGGACTTTTCCTACGAGCAGTACTTC | CASSRTDFSYEQYF
. | TRBJ1-2 | TRBV12-3/TRBV12-4 | TRBD1 | TGTGCCAGCAGCGACCAGGGGGCAGGCTACACCTTC | CASSDQGAGYTF
. | TRBJ2-7 | TRBV18 | . | TGTGCCAGCTCACCGCAACAGGGAATGTACGAGCAGTACTTC | CASSPQQGMYEQYF
. | TRBJ1-2 | TRBV6-1 | TRBD1 | TGTGCCAGCAGTGAAGCTGGGGGTCAGGGGGCAGTCACTAACTATGGCTACACCTTC | CASSEAGGQGAVTNYGYTF